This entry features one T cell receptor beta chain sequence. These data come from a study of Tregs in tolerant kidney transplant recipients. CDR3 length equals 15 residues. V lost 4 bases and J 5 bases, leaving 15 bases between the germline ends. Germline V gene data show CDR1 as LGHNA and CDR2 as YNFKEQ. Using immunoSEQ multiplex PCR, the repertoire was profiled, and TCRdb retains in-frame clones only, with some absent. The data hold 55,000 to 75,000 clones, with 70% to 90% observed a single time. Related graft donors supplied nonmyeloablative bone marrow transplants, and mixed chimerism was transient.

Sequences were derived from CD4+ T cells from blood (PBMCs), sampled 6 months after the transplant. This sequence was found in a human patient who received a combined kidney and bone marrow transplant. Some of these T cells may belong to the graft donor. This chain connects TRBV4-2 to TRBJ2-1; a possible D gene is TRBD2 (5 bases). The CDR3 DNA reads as TGTGCCAGCAGCCCGAGGGTTATGGAGGACAATGAGCAGTTCTTC. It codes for CASSPRVMEDNEQFF.